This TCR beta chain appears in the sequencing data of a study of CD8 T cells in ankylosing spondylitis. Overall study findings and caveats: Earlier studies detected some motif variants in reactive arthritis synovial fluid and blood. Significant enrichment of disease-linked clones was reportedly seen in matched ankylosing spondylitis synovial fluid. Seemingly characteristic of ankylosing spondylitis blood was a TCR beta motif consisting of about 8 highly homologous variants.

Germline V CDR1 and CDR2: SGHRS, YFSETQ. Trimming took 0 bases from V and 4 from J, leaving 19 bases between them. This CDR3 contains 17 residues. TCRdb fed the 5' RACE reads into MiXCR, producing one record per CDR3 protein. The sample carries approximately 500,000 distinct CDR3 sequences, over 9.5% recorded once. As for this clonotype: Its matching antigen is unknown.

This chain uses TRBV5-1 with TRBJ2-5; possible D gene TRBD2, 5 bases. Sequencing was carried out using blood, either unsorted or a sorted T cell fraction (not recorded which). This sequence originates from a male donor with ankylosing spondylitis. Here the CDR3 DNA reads TGCGCCAGCAGCTTGGCCTCTCGGCTTGAGGAGGTAGAGACCCAGTACTTC. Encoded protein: CASSLASRLEEVETQYF.